A single sample gave rise to the 22 T cell receptor beta chains below, sequenced in a study of CD8+ T cells in alopecia areata. Sequencing relied on a cDNA template that was reverse transcribed from extracted RNA. The assay was immunoSEQ multiplex PCR, and TCRdb's table has in-frame clones only and misses some. The sample lists 150,000 to 200,000 clones; about 54% were seen once. The sample was CD4+ T cells sorted from blood. These receptors all come from a human donor in good health.

The chain combines TRBV29-1 with TRBJ2-7; 7 nucleotides agree with TRBD1. The ends lost 6 bases at V and 0 bases at J; junction bases unmatched: 8. The CDR3 runs 14 residues. From germline, CDR1 is SQVTM and CDR2 ANQGSEA. The DNA of the CDR3 is TGCAGCGTGTTGGACAGGAGGAGCTCCTACGAGCAGTACTTC. Encoded protein: CSVLDRRSSYEQYF.

This chain joins TRBV5-1 and TRBJ2-5; unclear D gene. Germline V gene data show CDR1 as SGHRS and CDR2 as YFSETQ. The CDR3 is 12 residues long. V was trimmed by 2 bases and J by 5 bases, leaving 7 bases between them. CDR3 nucleotide sequence: TGCGCCAGCAGCTTCGGGTGGGAGACCCAGTACTTC. Translation: CASSFGWETQYF.

The rearrangement joins TRBV4-1 to TRBJ2-7; 8 bases fit TRBD1. Germline values: CDR1 MGHRA, CDR2 YSYEKL. The length of the CDR3 is 18 residues. V dropped 4 bases and J dropped 0; count of bases not matched to a gene: 14. CDR3 loop: CASSPRVSGDRSSYEQYF. The CDR3 region has the DNA TGCGCCAGCAGCCCAAGGGTATCTGGGGACAGGAGCTCCTACGAGCAGTACTTC.

The chain uses TRBV5-6 and TRBJ2-2, with D perhaps being TRBD1 or TRBD2 (5 bases each). Germline CDR1 is SGHDT and CDR2 is YYEEEE. Trimming shortened V by 0 bases and J by 0 bases, and 6 bases separated the two germline ends. The CDR3 spans 15 residues. CDR3 residues: CASSLGGANTGELFF. The DNA for the CDR3 is TGTGCCAGCAGCTTGGGAGGGGCGAACACCGGGGAGCTGTTTTTT.

This chain uses TRBV13 with TRBJ1-1, with TRBD1 matching 8 bases. Germline CDR1 reads PRHDT; CDR2 reads FYEKMQ (reference sequence). The CDR3 has 15 residues. J was trimmed by 3 bases and V by 5 bases; bases with no gene match: 8. The CDR3 nucleotides are TGTGCCAGCAGCGCACCGGGACAGGCGGACACTGAAGCTTTCTTT. Its protein product is CASSAPGQADTEAFF.

This clone was recorded a few times. This chain joins TRBV6-5 and TRBJ2-7; 9 bases map to TRBD2. J lost 6 bases, V lost 0 bases, and 6 bases had no gene match. Germline CDR1 MNHEY, CDR2 SVGAGI. The CDR3 has 15 amino acids. The DNA for the CDR3 is TGTGCCAGCAGTTACTCGACTAGCGGCGCGCTCGAGCAGTACTTC. This sequence encodes CASSYSTSGALEQYF.

The chain combines TRBV25-1 with TRBJ2-1, with 9 nucleotides matching TRBD2. There are 13 residues in the CDR3. V gave up 10 bases and J gave up 3 bases; unmatched junction bases: 4. Germline V gene sequence: CDR1 MGHDK, CDR2 SYGVNS. CDR3 residues: CATQTSGYNEQFF. As DNA, the CDR3 is TGTGCCACCCAGACTAGCGGCTACAATGAGCAGTTCTTC.

V gene TRBV29-1 combines with J gene TRBJ2-3, with 9 bases that match TRBD2. The length of the CDR3 is 14 residues. The V gene end was trimmed by 6 bases and the J gene end by 3 bases; junction bases not matched to a gene: 7. Germline values: CDR1 SQVTM, CDR2 ANQGSEA. The CDR3 region is CSVTSGVGTDTQYF. CDR3 DNA sequence: TGCAGCGTGACTAGCGGAGTTGGGACAGATACGCAGTATTTT.

The chain couples TRBV13 to TRBJ1-2; 7 bases align to TRBD1. The CDR3 is 13 amino acids. From germline, CDR1 is PRHDT and CDR2 FYEKMQ (reference sequence). V lost 1 base, J lost 4 bases, and 0 bases stayed unmatched. In DNA, the CDR3 is TGTGCCAGCAGCTTAGCAGGGGGCTATGGCTACACCTTC. Translating it yields CASSLAGGYGYTF.

The rearrangement links TRBV18 to TRBJ2-7, with 8 bases fitting TRBD1. CDR1 and CDR2 (germline): KGHSH, LQKENI. CDR3 length: 13 amino acids. The ends lost 3 bases at V and 4 bases at J; junction bases unmatched: 2. DNA for the CDR3: TGTGCCAGCTCACCGACAGGGGAATACGAGCAGTACTTC. Translation: CASSPTGEYEQYF.

This clone was detected a few times. This chain uses TRBV6-1 with TRBJ1-5; D not resolved. Trimming took 5 bases from V and 3 from J, leaving 5 bases between them. The CDR3 covers 12 residues. In germline, CDR1 is MNHNS, CDR2 SASEGT. CDR3 bases: TGTGCCAGCAGTCCGTACAATCAGCCCCAGCATTTT. Its protein product is CASSPYNQPQHF.

V and J are TRBV5-4 and TRBJ2-5; D is perhaps TRBD1 (6 bases). V lost 0 bases and J 4 bases, leaving 13 bases between the germline ends. The CDR3 contains 15 residues. The V gene's germline CDR1 is SGHNT and CDR2 YYREEE (reference sequence). DNA for the CDR3: TGTGCCAGCAGCTTGGGGTCAGGGGTTGGAGAGACCCAGTACTTC. The encoded protein is CASSLGSGVGETQYF.

This sequence joins TRBV4-3 and TRBJ2-7; D is undetermined. This CDR3 comprises 13 residues. The ends were cut back, 4 bases at V and 3 bases at J, with 10 bases in the middle. The V gene's germline CDR1 is LGHNA and CDR2 YSLEER. The CDR3 loop reads CASSLVSFYEQYF. CDR3 bases: TGCGCCAGCAGCCTTGTCAGCTTCTACGAGCAGTACTTC.

This clone was counted a few times. The chain uses TRBV14 and TRBJ2-7; possibly TRBD2 for D (5 bases). Trimming took 0 bases from V and 9 from J, leaving 12 bases between them. Germline V lookup: CDR1 SGHDN, CDR2 FVKESK. This CDR3 has 13 residues. The CDR3 nucleotides are TGTGCCAGCAGCCAAGATCGGACGGGAACGCAGTACTTC. This sequence encodes CASSQDRTGTQYF.

This clone has just a few counts. The chain carries TRBV5-1 and TRBJ1-2, with 10 bases identical to TRBD1. The junction had 4 bases not matched to a gene; V was cut back by 6 bases and J by 5 bases. Germline loops: CDR1 SGHRS, CDR2 YFSETQ. CDR3 size: 13 residues. CDR3 bases: TGCGCCAGCAAGACAGGGGGCGCTTATGGCTACACCTTC. This gives the protein CASKTGGAYGYTF.

This clone was seen a few times. The J gene is TRBJ2-7, the V gene TRBV14, with D unclear. CDR1 and CDR2 from the germline V gene are SGHDN and FVKESK. The germline V and J ends were trimmed by 4 bases and 4 bases, with 11 bases remaining between them. This CDR3 spans 13 amino acids. CDR3 residues: CASSPTVGYEQYF. The CDR3 DNA follows: TGTGCCAGCAGCCCTACCGTAGGTTACGAGCAGTACTTC.

This clone was counted a few times. The chain has TRBV11-2 and TRBJ2-5; D is undetermined. V lost 5 bases to trimming and J lost 3 bases, with 7 bases between them. This CDR3 has 12 amino acids. Germline values: CDR1 SGHAT, CDR2 FQNNGV. The CDR3 DNA is TGTGCCAGCAGCATTTTCAAAGAGACCCAGTACTTC. Translating it yields CASSIFKETQYF.

This chain connects TRBV15 to TRBJ1-2; D perhaps matches TRBD1 (5 bases). V was shortened by 3 bases and J by 6 bases, with 11 bases between the two germline ends. The CDR3 loop spans 13 amino acids. Per the germline V gene, CDR1 is LNHNV and CDR2 is YYDKDF (reference sequence). CDR3 protein: CATSRAAGNGYTF. CDR3 DNA sequence: TGTGCCACCAGCAGGGCGGCAGGGAATGGCTACACCTTC. The whole variable domain, remainder taken from reference TRBV15 and TRBJ1-2, is DAMVIQNPRYQVTQFGKPVTLSCSQTLNHNVMYWYQQKSSQAPKLLFHYYDKDFNNEADTPDNFQSRRPNTSFCFLDIRSPGLGDTAMYLCATSRAAGNGYTFGSGTRLTVV.

V usage is TRBV2 and J usage is TRBJ2-7; 8 nucleotides align to TRBD1. This CDR3 is 13 amino acids long. J lost 1 base, V lost 8 bases, and 4 bases had no gene match. Germline CDR1 reads SNHLY; CDR2 reads FYNNEI. DNA for the CDR3: TGTGCCAGCCAAGGACAGGGTTCCTACGAGCAGTACTTC. Its translation is CASQGQGSYEQYF.

The chain carries TRBV29-1 and TRBJ1-5; maybe TRBD1 (5 bases). Germline CDR1 and CDR2: SQVTM and ANQGSEA. There are 13 residues in the CDR3. Trimming removed 7 bases from V and 4 bases from J, with 14 bases in between. CDR3 nucleotide sequence: TGCAGCGCGAAGGAACAGGAAAATCAGCCCCAGCATTTT. Translating gives CSAKEQENQPQHF.

Only one count was recorded for this clone. The sample carries other DNA sequences with the same CDR3. The V gene is TRBV29-1, the J gene TRBJ1-1; D is uncertain. This CDR3 region has 12 residues. Trimming removed 3 bases at V and 1 base at J, with 6 bases between. Germline V gene data show CDR1 as SQVTM and CDR2 as ANQGSEA. In nucleotides, the CDR3 is TGCAGCGTTGATCGGGCGAACACTGAAGCTTTCTTT. Its protein product is CSVDRANTEAFF.

The chain combines TRBV4-1 with TRBJ2-1; D possibly matches TRBD1 or TRBD2 (5 bases each). Germline CDR1 is MGHRA and CDR2 is YSYEKL. Trimming took 0 bases from V and 6 from J, leaving 12 bases between them. CDR3 length: 15 residues. The CDR3 sequence: CASSQDLGGGNEQFF. CDR3 nucleotide sequence: TGCGCCAGCAGCCAAGATCTAGGTGGGGGCAATGAGCAGTTCTTC.